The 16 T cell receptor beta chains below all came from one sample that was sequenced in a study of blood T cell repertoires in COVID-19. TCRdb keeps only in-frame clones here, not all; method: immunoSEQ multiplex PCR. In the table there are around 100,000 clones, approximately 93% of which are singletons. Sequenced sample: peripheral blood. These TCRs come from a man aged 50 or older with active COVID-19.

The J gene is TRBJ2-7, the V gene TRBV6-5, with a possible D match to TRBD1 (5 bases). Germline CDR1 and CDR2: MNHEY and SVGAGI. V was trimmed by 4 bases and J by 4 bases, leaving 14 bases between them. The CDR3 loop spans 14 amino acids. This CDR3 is CASSLRTGSYEQYF. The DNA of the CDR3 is TGTGCCAGCAGTTTAAGAACAGGTAGTTACGAGCAGTACTTC.

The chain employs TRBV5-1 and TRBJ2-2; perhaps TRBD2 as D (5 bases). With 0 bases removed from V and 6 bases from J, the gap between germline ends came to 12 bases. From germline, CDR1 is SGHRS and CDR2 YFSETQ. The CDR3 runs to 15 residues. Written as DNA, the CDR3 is TGCGCCAGCAGCTTGGCCGGGGTTATGGCCGGGGAGCTGTTTTTT. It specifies CASSLAGVMAGELFF.

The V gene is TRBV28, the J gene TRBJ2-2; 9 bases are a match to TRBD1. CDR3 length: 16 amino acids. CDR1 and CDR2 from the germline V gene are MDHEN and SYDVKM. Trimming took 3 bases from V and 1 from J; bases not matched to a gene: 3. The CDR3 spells CASSLGGQGNTGELFF. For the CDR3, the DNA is TGTGCCAGCAGTTTGGGGGGACAGGGGAACACCGGGGAGCTGTTTTTT.

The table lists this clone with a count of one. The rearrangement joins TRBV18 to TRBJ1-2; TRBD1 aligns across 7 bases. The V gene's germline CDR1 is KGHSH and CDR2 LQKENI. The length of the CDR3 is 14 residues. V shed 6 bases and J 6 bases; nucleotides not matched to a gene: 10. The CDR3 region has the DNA TGTGCCAGCTCTGTCGGACAGGCCTCTGATGGCTACACCTTC. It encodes CASSVGQASDGYTF.

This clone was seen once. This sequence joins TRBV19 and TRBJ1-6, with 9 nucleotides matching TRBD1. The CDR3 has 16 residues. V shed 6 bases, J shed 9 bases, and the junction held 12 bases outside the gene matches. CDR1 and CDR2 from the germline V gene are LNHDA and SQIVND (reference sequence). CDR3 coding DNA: TGTGCCAGTAGGCCAGGGCTTGGACAGGGGTCTTCACCCCTCCACTTT. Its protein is CASRPGLGQGSSPLHF.

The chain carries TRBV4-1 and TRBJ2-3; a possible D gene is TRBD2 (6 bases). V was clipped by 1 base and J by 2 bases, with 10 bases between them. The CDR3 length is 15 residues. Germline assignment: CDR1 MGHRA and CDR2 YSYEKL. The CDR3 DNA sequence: TGCGCCAGCAGCCAAGTTGGGGGGATCACAGATACGCAGTATTTT. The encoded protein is CASSQVGGITDTQYF.

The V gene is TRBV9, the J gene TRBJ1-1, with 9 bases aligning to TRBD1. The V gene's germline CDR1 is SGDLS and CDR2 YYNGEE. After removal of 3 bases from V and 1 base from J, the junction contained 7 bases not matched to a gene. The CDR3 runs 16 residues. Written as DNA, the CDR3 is TGTGCCAGCAGCGGAGGACAGGGGAAGGGGAACACTGAAGCTTTCTTT. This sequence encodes CASSGGQGKGNTEAFF.

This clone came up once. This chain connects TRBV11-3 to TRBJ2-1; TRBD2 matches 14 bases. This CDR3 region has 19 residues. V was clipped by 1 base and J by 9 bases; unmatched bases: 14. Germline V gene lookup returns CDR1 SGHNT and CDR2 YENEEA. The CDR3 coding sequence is TGTGCCAGCAGCTTAGGGCTGGGACCGGGACTAGCGGGAGTTGGTGAGCAGTTCTTC. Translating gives CASSLGLGPGLAGVGEQFF.

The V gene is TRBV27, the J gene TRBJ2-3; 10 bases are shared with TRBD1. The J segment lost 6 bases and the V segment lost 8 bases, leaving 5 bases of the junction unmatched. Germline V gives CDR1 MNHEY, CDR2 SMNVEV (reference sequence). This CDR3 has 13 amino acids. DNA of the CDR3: TGTGCCAGCCGAGACAGGGGGCTGGATACGCAGTATTTT. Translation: CASRDRGLDTQYF.

DNA of the CDR3: TGTGCCAGCAGCCGCGACAGGGCCACTGAAGCTTTCTTT. Protein product: CASSRDRATEAFF. The chain is built from TRBV6-5 and TRBJ1-1; 7 bases match TRBD1. CDR3 length equals 13 residues. V lost 6 bases and J lost 4; bases outside the gene matches: 5. Germline CDR1 reads MNHEY; CDR2 reads SVGAGI.

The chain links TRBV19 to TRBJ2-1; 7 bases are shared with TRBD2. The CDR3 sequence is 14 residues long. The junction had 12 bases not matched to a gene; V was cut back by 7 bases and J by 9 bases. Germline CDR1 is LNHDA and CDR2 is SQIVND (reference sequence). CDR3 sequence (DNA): TGTGCCAGTACCCCTTACGATGGGAGGGGTGAGCAGTTCTTC. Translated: CASTPYDGRGEQFF.

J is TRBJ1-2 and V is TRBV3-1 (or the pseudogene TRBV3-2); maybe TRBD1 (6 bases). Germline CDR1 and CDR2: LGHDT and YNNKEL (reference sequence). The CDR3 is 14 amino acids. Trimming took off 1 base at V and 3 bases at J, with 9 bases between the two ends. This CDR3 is CASSQARTDYGYTF. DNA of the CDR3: TGTGCCAGCAGCCAAGCCCGGACAGACTATGGCTACACCTTC.

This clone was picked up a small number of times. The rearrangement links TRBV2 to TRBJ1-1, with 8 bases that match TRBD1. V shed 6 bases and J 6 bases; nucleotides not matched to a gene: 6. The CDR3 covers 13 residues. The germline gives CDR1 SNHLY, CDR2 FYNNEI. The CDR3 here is CASSQDRVAEAFF. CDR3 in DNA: TGTGCCAGCAGCCAGGACAGGGTTGCTGAAGCTTTCTTT.

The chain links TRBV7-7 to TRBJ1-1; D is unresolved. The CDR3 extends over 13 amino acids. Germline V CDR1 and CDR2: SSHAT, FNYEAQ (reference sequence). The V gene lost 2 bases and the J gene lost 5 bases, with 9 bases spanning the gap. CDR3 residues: CASSLNPGTEAFF. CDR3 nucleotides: TGTGCCAGCAGCTTAAACCCGGGGACTGAAGCTTTCTTT.

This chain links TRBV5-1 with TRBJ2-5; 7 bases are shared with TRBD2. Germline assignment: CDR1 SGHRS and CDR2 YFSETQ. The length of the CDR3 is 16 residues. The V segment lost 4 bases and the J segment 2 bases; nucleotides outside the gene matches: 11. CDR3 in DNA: TGCGCCAGCAGCCCCGGCGGGGAGGGCAGACAAGAGACCCAGTACTTC. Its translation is CASSPGGEGRQETQYF.

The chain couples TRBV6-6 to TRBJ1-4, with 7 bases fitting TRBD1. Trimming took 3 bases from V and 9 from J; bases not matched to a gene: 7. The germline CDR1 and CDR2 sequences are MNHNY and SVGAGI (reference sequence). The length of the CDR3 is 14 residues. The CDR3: CASSYLSTGQKLFF. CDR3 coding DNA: TGTGCCAGCAGTTATCTCTCGACAGGGCAAAAACTGTTTTTT.